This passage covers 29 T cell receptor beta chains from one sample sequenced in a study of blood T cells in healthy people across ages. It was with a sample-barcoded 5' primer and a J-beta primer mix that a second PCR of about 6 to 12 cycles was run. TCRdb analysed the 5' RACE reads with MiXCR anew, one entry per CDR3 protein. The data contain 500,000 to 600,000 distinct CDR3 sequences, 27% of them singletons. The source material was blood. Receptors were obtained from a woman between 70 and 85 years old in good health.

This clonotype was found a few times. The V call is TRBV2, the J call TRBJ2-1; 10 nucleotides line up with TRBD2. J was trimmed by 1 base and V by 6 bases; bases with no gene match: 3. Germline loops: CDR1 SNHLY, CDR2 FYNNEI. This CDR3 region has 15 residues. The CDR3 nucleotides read TGTGCCAGCAGCGTACTAGCGGGGTCCTACAATGAGCAGTTCTTC. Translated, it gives CASSVLAGSYNEQFF.

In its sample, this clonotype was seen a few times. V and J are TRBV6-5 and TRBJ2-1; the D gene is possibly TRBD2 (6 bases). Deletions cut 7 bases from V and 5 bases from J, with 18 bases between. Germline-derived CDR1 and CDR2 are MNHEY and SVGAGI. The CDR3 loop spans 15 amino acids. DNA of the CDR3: TGTGCCAGCAAATTATCGGGACTGAGCCACAATGAGCAGTTCTTC. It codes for CASKLSGLSHNEQFF.

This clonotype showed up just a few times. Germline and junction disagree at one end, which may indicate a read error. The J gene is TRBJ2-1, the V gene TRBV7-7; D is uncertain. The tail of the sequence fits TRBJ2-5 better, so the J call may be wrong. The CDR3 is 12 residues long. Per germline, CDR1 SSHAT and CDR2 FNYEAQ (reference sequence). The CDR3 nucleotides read TGTGCTAGCACCACGGTTCGAGAGACCCAGTACTTC. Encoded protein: CASTTVRETQYF.

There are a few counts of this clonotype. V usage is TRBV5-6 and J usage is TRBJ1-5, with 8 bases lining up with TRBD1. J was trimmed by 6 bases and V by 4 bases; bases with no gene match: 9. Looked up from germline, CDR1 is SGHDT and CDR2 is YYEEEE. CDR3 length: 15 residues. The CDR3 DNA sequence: TGTGCCAGCAGCCTGACAGGGGCCGGGGGTCAGCCCCAGCATTTT. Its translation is CASSLTGAGGQPQHF.

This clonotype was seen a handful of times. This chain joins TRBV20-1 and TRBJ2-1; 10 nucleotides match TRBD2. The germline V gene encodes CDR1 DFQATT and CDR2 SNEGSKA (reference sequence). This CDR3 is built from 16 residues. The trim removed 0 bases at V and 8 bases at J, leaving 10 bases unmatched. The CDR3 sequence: CSARDGASGGLYEQFF. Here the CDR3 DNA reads TGCAGTGCTAGAGATGGAGCTAGCGGGGGTTTATATGAGCAGTTCTTC.

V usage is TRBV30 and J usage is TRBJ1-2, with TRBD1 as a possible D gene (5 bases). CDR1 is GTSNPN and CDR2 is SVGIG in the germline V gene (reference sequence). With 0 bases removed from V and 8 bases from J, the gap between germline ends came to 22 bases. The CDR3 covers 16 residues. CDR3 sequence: CAWSVSHFGAGRGYTF. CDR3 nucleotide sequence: TGTGCCTGGAGTGTATCCCATTTTGGTGCAGGGCGCGGCTACACCTTC.

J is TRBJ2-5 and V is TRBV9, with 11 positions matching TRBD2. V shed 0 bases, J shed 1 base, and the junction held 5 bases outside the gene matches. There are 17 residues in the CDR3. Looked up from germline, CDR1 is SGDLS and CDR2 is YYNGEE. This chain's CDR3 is CASSVATSGGFQETQYF. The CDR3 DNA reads TGTGCCAGCAGCGTAGCTACTAGCGGGGGCTTCCAAGAGACCCAGTACTTC.

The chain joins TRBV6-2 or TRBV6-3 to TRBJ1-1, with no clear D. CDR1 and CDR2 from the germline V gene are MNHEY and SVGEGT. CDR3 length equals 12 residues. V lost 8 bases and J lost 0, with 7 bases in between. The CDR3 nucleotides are TGTGCCAGCGGGAAAATGAACACTGAAGCTTTCTTT. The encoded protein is CASGKMNTEAFF.

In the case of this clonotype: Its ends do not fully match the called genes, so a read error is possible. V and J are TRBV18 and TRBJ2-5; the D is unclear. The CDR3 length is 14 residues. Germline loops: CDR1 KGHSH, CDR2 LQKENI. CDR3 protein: CANSPRRDQETQYF. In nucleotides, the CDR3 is TGTGCCAACTCACCACGTAGGGATCAAGAGACCCAGTACTTC.

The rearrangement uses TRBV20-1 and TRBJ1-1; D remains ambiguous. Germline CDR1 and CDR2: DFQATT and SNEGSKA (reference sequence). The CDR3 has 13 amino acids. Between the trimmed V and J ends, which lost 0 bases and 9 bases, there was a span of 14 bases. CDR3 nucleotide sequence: TGCAGTGCTAGAGACCCCCCTCTTAATAAAGCTTTCTTT. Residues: CSARDPPLNKAFF.

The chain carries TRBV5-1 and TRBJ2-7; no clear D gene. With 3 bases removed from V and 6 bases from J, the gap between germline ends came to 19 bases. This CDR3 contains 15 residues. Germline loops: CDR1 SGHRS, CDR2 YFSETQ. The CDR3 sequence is CASSWDLAELREQYF. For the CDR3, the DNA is TGCGCCAGCAGCTGGGATTTAGCCGAACTACGCGAGCAGTACTTC.

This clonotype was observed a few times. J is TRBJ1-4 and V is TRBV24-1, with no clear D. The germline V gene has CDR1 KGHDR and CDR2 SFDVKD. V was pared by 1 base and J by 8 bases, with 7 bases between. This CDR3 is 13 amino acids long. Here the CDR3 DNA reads TGTGCCACCAGTGATTTAAGTGGGGAAAAACTGTTTTTT. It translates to CATSDLSGEKLFF.

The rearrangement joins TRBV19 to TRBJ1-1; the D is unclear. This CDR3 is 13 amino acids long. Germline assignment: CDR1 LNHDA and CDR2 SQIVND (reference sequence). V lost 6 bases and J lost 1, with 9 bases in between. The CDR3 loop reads CASRSTGNTEAFF. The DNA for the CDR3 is TGTGCCAGTAGGTCGACGGGGAACACTGAAGCTTTCTTT.

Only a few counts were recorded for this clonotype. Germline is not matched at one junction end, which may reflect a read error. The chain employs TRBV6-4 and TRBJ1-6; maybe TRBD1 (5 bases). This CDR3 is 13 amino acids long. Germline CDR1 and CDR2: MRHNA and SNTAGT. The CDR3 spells CASSENRNLPLHF. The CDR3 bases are TGTGCCAGCAGTGAGAACAGGAATTTACCCCTCCACTTT.

The CDR3 region is CSVISGSYEQYF. Here the CDR3 DNA reads TGCAGCGTCATTTCGGGGTCCTACGAGCAGTACTTC. The V call is TRBV29-1, the J call TRBJ2-7, with a tentative D call TRBD2 (5 bases). The V gene lost 6 bases and the J gene lost 1 base, with 10 bases spanning the gap. The germline CDR1 and CDR2 sequences are SQVTM and ANQGSEA. This CDR3 spans 12 amino acids.

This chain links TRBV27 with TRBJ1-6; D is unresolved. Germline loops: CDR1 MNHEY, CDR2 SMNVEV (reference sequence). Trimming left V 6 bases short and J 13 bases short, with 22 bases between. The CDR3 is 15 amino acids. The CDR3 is CASRSWPAGNVPLHF. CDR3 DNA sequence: TGTGCCAGCAGATCATGGCCCGCCGGTAATGTGCCCCTCCACTTT.

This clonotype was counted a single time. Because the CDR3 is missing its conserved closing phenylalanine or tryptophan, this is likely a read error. CDR3 sequence: CASSAIAGGGRVTQYL. The CDR3 DNA reads TGTGCCAGCAGCGCCATAGCGGGGGGTGGGCGTGTGACCCAGTACCTC. This chain uses TRBV11-3 with TRBJ2-5; 10 bases are shared with TRBD2. V gave up 5 bases and J gave up 7 bases; unmatched junction bases: 13. Per germline, CDR1 SGHNT and CDR2 YENEEA. This CDR3 has 16 residues.

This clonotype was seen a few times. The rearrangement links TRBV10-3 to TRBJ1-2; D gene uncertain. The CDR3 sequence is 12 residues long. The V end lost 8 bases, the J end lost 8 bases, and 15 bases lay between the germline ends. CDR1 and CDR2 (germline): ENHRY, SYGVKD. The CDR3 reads CAIPRPEGGYTF. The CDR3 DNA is TGTGCCATCCCTCGACCCGAAGGGGGCTACACCTTC.

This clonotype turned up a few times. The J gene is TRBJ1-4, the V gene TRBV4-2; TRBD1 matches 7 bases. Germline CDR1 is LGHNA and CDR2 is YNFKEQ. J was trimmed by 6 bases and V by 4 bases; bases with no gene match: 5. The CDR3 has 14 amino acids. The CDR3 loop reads CASSPLTGYEKLFF. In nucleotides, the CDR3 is TGTGCCAGCAGCCCCTTGACAGGGTATGAAAAACTGTTTTTT.

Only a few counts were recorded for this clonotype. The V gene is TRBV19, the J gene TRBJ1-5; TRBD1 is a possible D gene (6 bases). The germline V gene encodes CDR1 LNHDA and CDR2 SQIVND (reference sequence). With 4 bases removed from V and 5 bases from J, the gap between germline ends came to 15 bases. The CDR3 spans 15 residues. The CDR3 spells CASSTDRFGDQPQHF. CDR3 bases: TGTGCCAGTAGTACTGACAGGTTCGGGGATCAGCCCCAGCATTTT.

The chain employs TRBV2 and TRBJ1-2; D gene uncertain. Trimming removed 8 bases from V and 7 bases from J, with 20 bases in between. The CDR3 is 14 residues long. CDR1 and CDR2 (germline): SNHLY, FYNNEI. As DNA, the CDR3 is TGTGCCAGCCACGTAGGTCCCGGGAGTCTTGGCTACACCTTC. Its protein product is CASHVGPGSLGYTF.

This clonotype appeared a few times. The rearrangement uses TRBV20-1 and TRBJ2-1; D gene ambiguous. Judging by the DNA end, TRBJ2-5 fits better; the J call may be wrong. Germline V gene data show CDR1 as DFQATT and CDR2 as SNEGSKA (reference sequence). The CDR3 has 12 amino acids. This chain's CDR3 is CSARDYQETQYF. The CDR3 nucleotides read TGCAGTGCTAGAGACTACCAAGAGACCCAGTACTTC.

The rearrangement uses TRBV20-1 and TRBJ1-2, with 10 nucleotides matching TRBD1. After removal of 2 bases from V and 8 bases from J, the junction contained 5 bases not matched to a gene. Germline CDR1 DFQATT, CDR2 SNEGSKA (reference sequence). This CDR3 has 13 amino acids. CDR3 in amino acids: CSARPGQGGGYTF. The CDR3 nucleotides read TGCAGTGCTAGACCCGGACAGGGGGGAGGCTACACCTTC.

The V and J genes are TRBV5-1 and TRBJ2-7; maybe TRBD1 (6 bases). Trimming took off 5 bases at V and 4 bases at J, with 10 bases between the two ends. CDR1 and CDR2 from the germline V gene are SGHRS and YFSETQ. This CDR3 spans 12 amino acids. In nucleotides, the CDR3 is TGCGCCAGCAGAGGACAGTTTTACGAGCAGTACTTC. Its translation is CASRGQFYEQYF. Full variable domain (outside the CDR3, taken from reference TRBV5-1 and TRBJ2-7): KAGVTQTPRYLIKTRGQQVTLSCSPISGHRSVSWYQQTPGQGLQFLFEYFSETQRNKGNFPGRFSGRQFSNSRSEMNVSTLELGDSALYLCASRGQFYEQYFGPGTRLTVT.

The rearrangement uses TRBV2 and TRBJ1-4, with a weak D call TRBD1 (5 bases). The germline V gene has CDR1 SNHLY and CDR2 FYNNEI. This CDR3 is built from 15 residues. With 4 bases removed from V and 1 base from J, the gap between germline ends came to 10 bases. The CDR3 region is CASSGTGGTNEKLFF. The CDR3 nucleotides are TGTGCCAGCAGTGGAACCGGGGGAACTAATGAAAAACTGTTTTTT.

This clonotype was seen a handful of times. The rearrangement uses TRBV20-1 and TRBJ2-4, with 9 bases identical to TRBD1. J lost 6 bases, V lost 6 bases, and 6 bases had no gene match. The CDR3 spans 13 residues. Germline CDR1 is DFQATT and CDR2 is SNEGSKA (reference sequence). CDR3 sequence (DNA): TGCAGTGCACCGGACAGGGGAGTAAACATTCAGTACTTC. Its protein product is CSAPDRGVNIQYF.

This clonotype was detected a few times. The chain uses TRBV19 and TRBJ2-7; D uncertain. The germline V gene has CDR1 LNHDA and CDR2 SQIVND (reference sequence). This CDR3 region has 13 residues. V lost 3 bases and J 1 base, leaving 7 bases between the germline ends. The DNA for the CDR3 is TGTGCCAGTAGTATTATCCTATCCTACGAGCAGTACTTC. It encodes CASSIILSYEQYF.

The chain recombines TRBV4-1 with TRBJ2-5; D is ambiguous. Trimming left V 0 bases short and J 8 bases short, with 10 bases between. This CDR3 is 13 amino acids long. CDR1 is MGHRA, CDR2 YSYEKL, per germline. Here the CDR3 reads CASSQERFVTQYF. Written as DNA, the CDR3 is TGCGCCAGCAGCCAAGAAAGGTTCGTCACCCAGTACTTC.

CDR3 sequence reads: CSASPGRLGGGLAKNIQYF. As DNA, the CDR3 is TGCAGTGCCTCCCCCGGGAGACTAGGGGGGGGATTAGCCAAAAACATTCAGTACTTC. This chain joins TRBV20-1 and TRBJ2-4, with a weak D call TRBD2 (7 bases). The CDR3 is made up of 19 amino acids. Trimming left V 6 bases short and J 0 bases short, with 27 bases between. Germline CDR1 and CDR2: DFQATT and SNEGSKA (reference sequence).